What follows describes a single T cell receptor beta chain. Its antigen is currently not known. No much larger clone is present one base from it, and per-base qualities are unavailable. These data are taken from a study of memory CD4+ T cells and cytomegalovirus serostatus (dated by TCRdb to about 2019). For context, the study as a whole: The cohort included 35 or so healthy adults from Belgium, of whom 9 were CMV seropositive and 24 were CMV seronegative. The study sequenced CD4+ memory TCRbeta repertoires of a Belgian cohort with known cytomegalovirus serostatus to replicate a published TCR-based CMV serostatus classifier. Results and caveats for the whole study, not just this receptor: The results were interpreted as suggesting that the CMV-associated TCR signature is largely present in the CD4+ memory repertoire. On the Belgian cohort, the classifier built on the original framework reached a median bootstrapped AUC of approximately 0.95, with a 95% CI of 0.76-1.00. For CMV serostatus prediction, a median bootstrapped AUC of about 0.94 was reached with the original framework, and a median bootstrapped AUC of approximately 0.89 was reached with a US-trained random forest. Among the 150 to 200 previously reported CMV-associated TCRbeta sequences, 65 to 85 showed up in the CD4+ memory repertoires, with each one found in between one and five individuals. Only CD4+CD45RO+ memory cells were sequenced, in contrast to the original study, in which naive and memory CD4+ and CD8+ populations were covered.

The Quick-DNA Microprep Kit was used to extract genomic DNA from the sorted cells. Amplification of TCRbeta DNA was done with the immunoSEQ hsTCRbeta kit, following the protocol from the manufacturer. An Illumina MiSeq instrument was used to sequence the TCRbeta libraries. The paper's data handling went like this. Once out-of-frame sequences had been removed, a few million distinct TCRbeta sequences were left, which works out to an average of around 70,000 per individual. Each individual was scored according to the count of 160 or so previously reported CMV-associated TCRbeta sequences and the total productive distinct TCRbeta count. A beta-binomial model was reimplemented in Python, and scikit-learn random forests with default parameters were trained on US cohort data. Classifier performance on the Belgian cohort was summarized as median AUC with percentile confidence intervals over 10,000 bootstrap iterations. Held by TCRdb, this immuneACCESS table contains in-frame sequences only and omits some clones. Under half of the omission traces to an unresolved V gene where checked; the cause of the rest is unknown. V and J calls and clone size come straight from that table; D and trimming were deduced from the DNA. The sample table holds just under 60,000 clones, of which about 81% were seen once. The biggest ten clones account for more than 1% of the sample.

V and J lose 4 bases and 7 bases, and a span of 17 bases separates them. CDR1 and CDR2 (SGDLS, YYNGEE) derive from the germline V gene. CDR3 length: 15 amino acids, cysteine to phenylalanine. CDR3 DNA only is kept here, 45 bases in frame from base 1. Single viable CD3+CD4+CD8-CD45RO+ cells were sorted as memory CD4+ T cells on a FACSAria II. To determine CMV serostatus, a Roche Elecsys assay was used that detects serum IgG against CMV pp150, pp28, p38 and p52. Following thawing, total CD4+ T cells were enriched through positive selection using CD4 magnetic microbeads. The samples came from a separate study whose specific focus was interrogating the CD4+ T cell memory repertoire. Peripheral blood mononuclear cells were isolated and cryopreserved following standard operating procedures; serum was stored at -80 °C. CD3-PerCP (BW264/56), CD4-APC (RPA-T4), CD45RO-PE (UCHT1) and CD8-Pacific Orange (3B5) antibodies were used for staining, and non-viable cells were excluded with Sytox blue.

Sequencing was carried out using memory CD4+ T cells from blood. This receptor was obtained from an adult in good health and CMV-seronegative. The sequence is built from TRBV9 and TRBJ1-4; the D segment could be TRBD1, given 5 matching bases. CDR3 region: CASSRAGLGVEKLFF. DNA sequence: TGTGCCAGCAGCAGAGCAGGGTTGGGGGTTGAAAAACTGTTTTTT.